Listed here are 21 T cell receptor beta chains from one sample, sequenced in a study of CD8 T cells in ankylosing spondylitis (dated by TCRdb to 2016 to 2017). Library preparation was by 5' RACE. Sequencing was performed on an Illumina HiSeq 2500. TCRdb reworked the public reads: Q25 trimming with fastp, MiXCR clone assembly, productive beta chains retained. Each CDR3 protein appears once, grouped with its most common genes and DNA. This sample comprises about 400,000 distinct CDR3 sequences, 20% of them detected only once. The biggest ten clones account for about 12% of the sample. Sequenced sample: blood, either unsorted or a sorted T cell fraction (not recorded which). The receptors derive from a male donor with ankylosing spondylitis or in good health (not recorded which).

The gene calls are TRBV21-1 and TRBJ1-5. TRBV21-1 is assigned pseudogene status. The length of the CDR3 is 16 residues. CDR3 nucleotides: TGTGCCAGCACCACGACGATGGCAGAGAAGGATCAGCCCCAGCATTTT. Protein: CASTTTMAEKDQPQHF.

The chain recombines TRBV28 with TRBJ2-3; possibly TRBD2 for D (5 bases). CDR1 is MDHEN, CDR2 SYDVKM, per germline. V was cut by 4 bases and J by 2 bases, with 13 bases left in between. The CDR3 runs to 15 residues. In DNA, the CDR3 is TGTGCCAGCAGTTCCCAGCTGGGAGTCACAGATACGCAGTATTTT. It specifies CASSSQLGVTDTQYF.

The table lists this clonotype with a few counts. This chain connects TRBV18 to TRBJ2-3; possibly TRBD1 or TRBD2 for D (6 bases each). V shed 3 bases and J shed 2 bases, with 15 bases lying between them. CDR1 KGHSH and CDR2 LQKENI come from the germline V gene. The length of the CDR3 is 16 residues. CDR3 sequence: CASSPLEGVLTDTQYF. The CDR3 DNA sequence: TGTGCCAGCTCACCCCTGGAGGGGGTCCTCACAGATACGCAGTATTTT.

The chain employs TRBV10-3 and TRBJ2-7; 10 bases are shared with TRBD1. The CDR3 is 15 residues long. J gave up 1 base and V 6 bases, and 6 bases lay outside the gene matches. The germline gives CDR1 ENHRY, CDR2 SYGVKD. The CDR3 loop is CAIRPGTGASYEQYF. The CDR3 bases are TGTGCCATCAGACCAGGGACAGGGGCTTCCTACGAGCAGTACTTC.

CDR3 sequence: CAIGRDVSSYEQYF. As DNA, the CDR3 is TGTGCCATCGGTAGGGATGTTTCATCCTACGAGCAGTACTTC. The chain has TRBV12-3 or TRBV12-4 and TRBJ2-7; no firm D call. Deletions cut 10 bases from V and 1 base from J, with 17 bases between. This CDR3 contains 14 residues.

V and J are TRBV12-3 or TRBV12-4 and TRBJ1-1; D perhaps matches TRBD1 (5 bases). This CDR3 contains 13 residues. Trimming took off 8 bases at V and 3 bases at J, with 13 bases between the two ends. The CDR3, as DNA: TGTGCCAGCTGTCGGGGCGGGGACACTGAAGCTTTCTTT. It encodes CASCRGGDTEAFF.

This clonotype turned up a few times. The V call is TRBV4-1, the J call TRBJ2-3; D may be TRBD1 (6 bases). This CDR3 contains 15 residues. CDR1 is MGHRA and CDR2 is YSYEKL in the germline V gene. V was cut by 1 base and J by 2 bases, with 10 bases left in between. The CDR3 region has the DNA TGCGCCAGCAGCCAAGTAACAGGGATCACAGATACGCAGTATTTT. The encoded protein is CASSQVTGITDTQYF.

The J gene is TRBJ2-1, the V gene TRBV4-2; D may be TRBD2 (5 bases). With 0 bases removed from V and 12 bases from J, the gap between germline ends came to 15 bases. Per germline, CDR1 LGHNA and CDR2 YNFKEQ. The CDR3 covers 14 residues. The DNA for the CDR3 is TGTGCCAGCAGCCAAGAGGGCGGAATTCGGGGGCAGTTCTTC. Protein product: CASSQEGGIRGQFF.

The chain combines TRBV2 with TRBJ2-3, with 13 bases identical to TRBD2. The CDR3 has 17 amino acids. Germline CDR1 and CDR2: SNHLY and FYNNEI. The V and J ends lost 2 bases and 2 bases, in that order; junction bases with no gene match: 4. The CDR3 sequence: CASSESGLAGDTDTQYF. The CDR3 DNA sequence: TGTGCCAGCAGTGAATCAGGACTAGCGGGAGACACAGATACGCAGTATTTT.

This rearrangement joins TRBV20-1 to TRBJ2-7; D call uncertain. From germline, CDR1 is DFQATT and CDR2 SNEGSKA (reference sequence). The CDR3 runs to 14 residues. V was pared by 0 bases and J by 2 bases, with 11 bases between. The CDR3: CSARDLSGTYEQYF. The CDR3 coding sequence is TGCAGTGCTAGAGATCTGTCCGGCACCTACGAGCAGTACTTC.

The chain joins TRBV25-1 to TRBJ2-1; either TRBD1 or TRBD2 may supply D (6 bases each). This CDR3 has 14 amino acids. Germline V gene data show CDR1 as MGHDK and CDR2 as SYGVNS. V lost 0 bases and J 8 bases, leaving 11 bases between the germline ends. This CDR3 is CASSEYSRGDEQFF. The CDR3 DNA sequence: TGTGCCAGCAGTGAATATTCAAGGGGGGATGAGCAGTTCTTC.

This chain joins TRBV9 and TRBJ2-1, with D possibly being TRBD1 or TRBD2 (5 bases each). Trimming removed 0 bases from V and 10 bases from J, with 17 bases in between. CDR1 is SGDLS, CDR2 YYNGEE, per germline. CDR3 size: 15 residues. CDR3 coding DNA: TGTGCCAGCAGCGTAGGATCGAGGGGATCGGGCGAGCAGTTCTTC. Translation: CASSVGSRGSGEQFF.

J is TRBJ2-7 and V is TRBV29-1; D might be TRBD2 (6 bases). In germline, CDR1 is SQVTM, CDR2 ANQGSEA. V lost 6 bases and J lost 6, with 18 bases in between. The CDR3 runs 13 residues. The CDR3 DNA reads TGCAGCGTGACTACCGGGGTGGGAGGCGAGCAGTACTTC. This codes for CSVTTGVGGEQYF.

There are a few counts of this clonotype. This rearrangement joins TRBV4-2 to TRBJ2-3; TRBD2 agrees at 8 bases. Germline V CDR1 and CDR2: LGHNA, YNFKEQ. The CDR3 runs 17 residues. V gave up 0 bases and J gave up 2 bases; unmatched junction bases: 7. CDR3 loop: CASSQEQAGGPTDTQYF. The DNA of the CDR3 is TGTGCCAGCAGCCAAGAGCAGGCGGGGGGCCCCACAGATACGCAGTATTTT.

There are a few counts of this clonotype. The CDR3 region has the DNA TGTGCCAGCAGTTCCGGACAGAGCAATCAGCCCCAGCATTTT. It yields the protein CASSSGQSNQPQHF. The genes are TRBV28 and TRBJ1-5, with a weak D call TRBD1 (6 bases). The germline V gene has CDR1 MDHEN and CDR2 SYDVKM. The CDR3 contains 14 residues. The V and J ends lost 4 bases and 1 base respectively, with 8 bases between them.

The gene calls are TRBV11-2 and TRBJ2-1, with D hard to call. Deletions cut 8 bases from V and 3 bases from J, with 20 bases between. Germline CDR1 reads SGHAT; CDR2 reads FQNNGV. This CDR3 has 16 amino acids. CDR3 sequence (DNA): TGTGCCAGCCGCCATAACATCGGACCTTACTACAATGAGCAGTTCTTC. Protein sequence: CASRHNIGPYYNEQFF.

This clonotype was seen a handful of times. The chain recombines TRBV20-1 with TRBJ2-7, with 11 bases identical to TRBD1. The length of the CDR3 is 14 residues. The trim removed 6 bases at V and 4 bases at J, leaving 8 bases unmatched. CDR1 and CDR2 from the germline V gene are DFQATT and SNEGSKA (reference sequence). This chain's CDR3 is CSARGGTGGYEQYF. DNA for the CDR3: TGCAGTGCCAGGGGCGGGACAGGGGGTTACGAGCAGTACTTC.

The gene calls are TRBV5-6 and TRBJ2-1; D gene unclear. Trimming pared 2 bases from V and 2 bases from J, leaving 8 bases between. The CDR3 is 14 residues long. Germline V CDR1 and CDR2: SGHDT, YYEEEE. This chain's CDR3 is CASSFSIPYNEQFF. The CDR3 DNA sequence: TGTGCCAGCAGCTTTTCTATCCCCTACAATGAGCAGTTCTTC.

The chain recombines TRBV4-2 with TRBJ2-2; D may be TRBD2 (6 bases). The V gene's germline CDR1 is LGHNA and CDR2 YNFKEQ. The CDR3 length is 17 residues. Deletions cut 1 base from V and 1 base from J, with 13 bases between. The chain's CDR3 is CASSQVFSGLNTGELFF. CDR3 sequence (DNA): TGTGCCAGCAGCCAAGTTTTTAGCGGATTGAACACCGGGGAGCTGTTTTTT.

The chain links TRBV20-1 to TRBJ2-1; 7 bases fit TRBD2. The length of the CDR3 is 12 residues. J was trimmed by 6 bases and V by 1 base; bases with no gene match: 0. Germline loops: CDR1 DFQATT, CDR2 SNEGSKA (reference sequence). The chain's CDR3 is CSARGTSNEQFF. In DNA, the CDR3 is TGCAGTGCTAGAGGGACTAGCAATGAGCAGTTCTTC.

The rearrangement uses TRBV3-1 and TRBJ2-7, with D perhaps matching TRBD1 (5 bases). Germline CDR1 is LGHDT and CDR2 is YNNKEL (reference sequence). Trimming took off 1 base at V and 4 bases at J, with 14 bases between the two ends. The CDR3 runs to 15 residues. The CDR3, as DNA: TGTGCCAGCAGCCAAGTTGGGGCTAGAGCGTACGAGCAGTACTTC. Translated, it gives CASSQVGARAYEQYF.